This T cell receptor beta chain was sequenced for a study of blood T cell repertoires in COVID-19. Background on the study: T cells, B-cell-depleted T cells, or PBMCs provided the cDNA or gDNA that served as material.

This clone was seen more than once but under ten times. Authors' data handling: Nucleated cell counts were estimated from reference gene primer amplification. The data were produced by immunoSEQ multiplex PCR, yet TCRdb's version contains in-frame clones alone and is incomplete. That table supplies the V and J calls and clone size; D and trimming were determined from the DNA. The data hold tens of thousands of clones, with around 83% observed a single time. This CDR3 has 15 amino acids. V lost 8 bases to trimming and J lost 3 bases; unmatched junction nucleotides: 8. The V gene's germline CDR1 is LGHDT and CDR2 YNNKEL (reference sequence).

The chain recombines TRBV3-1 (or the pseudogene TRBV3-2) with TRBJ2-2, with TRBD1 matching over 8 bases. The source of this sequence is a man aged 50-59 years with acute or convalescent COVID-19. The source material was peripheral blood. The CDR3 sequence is CASRLQGVYTGELFF. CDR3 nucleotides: TGTGCCAGCCGGTTACAGGGGGTGTACACCGGGGAGCTGTTTTTT.